This record concerns one T cell receptor beta chain sequence. Generated by immunoSEQ multiplex PCR, the TCRdb table keeps only in-frame clones and is missing some. Among about 57,000 clones listed, approximately 90% were seen once. This entry is derived from a study of T cell changes during pregnancy in multiple sclerosis. Germline V lookup: CDR1 SNHLY, CDR2 FYNNEI. V lost 6 bases and J lost 0; bases outside the gene matches: 5. The CDR3 is 15 residues long. J is TRBJ2-7 and V is TRBV2; 10 bases are a match to TRBD2. The sample was peripheral blood, taken after pregnancy. This clonotype was obtained from a female donor in good health, enrolled as a control in a pregnancy study. This CDR3 is CASRSLAGLSYEQYF. CDR3 in DNA: TGTGCCAGCAGGTCACTAGCGGGGCTCTCCTACGAGCAGTACTTC.